This note documents a single TCR beta chain sequence. This sample is part of a study of cytotoxic CD8 clonotypes in ibrutinib-treated CLL. Germline loops: CDR1 LGHNA, CDR2 YSLEER. V was shortened by 0 bases and J by 2 bases, with 7 bases between the two germline ends. CDR3 length equals 14 residues. The method was immunoSEQ multiplex PCR; TCRdb's version includes in-frame clones alone and lacks a portion of them. The sample contains some 46,000 clones, roughly 69% of which appear only once. The sequence was obtained from a human donor with chronic lymphocytic leukemia. This chain joins TRBV4-3 and TRBJ1-2; D perhaps matches TRBD1 (5 bases). The sequencing here drew on PBMCs, taken after 12 months of ibrutinib treatment. The DNA for the CDR3 is TGCGCCAGCAGCCAAGACCGGGGGAACTATGGCTACACCTTC. Translating it yields CASSQDRGNYGYTF.